Many counts were recorded for the clone carrying this TCR beta chain. Its antigen is unidentified. The sample belongs to a study of identical twins. Study findings and constraints: Model-predicted out-of-frame TCR alpha sharing fell below observed values in monozygotic twins. When twins shared out-of-frame alpha sequences, those sequences had excess low generation probability.

Template switching added a universal primer site, and cDNA bore unique molecular identifiers. TCRdb recomputed calls from the 5' RACE reads with MiXCR, one row per CDR3 protein. The repertoire holds fewer than 650,000 distinct CDR3 sequences, with approximately 10% as singletons. Germline trimming cut 5 bases from V and 9 bases from J; bases unmatched to any gene: 18. CDR3 length: 17 residues. Germline CDR1 SGDLS, CDR2 YYNGEE. These data also formed part of another study, on yellow fever vaccine responses in identical twins. According to that study: In identical twins, vaccine T cell responses appeared partly shared and partly individual.

The sequence derives from a woman between 18 and 30 years old in good health. The sample was PBMCs. The genes are TRBV9 and TRBJ2-1; 9 bases map to TRBD1. Here the CDR3 reads CASRPGSDRGDSGEQFF. The CDR3 nucleotides are TGTGCCAGCAGGCCAGGAAGTGACAGGGGGGATTCGGGTGAGCAGTTCTTC.